These 26 T cell receptor beta chains share one sample of origin, sequenced in a study of blood T cell repertoires in COVID-19. The table came from immunoSEQ multiplex PCR; TCRdb's copy has only in-frame clones and leaves some out. The data show a few hundred thousand clones, with 91% seen just once and 2% to 3% held by the top ten. Input material: peripheral blood. These receptors all stem from a person aged 18 to 30 with COVID-19, enrolled during active disease.

V and J are TRBV9 and TRBJ2-2, with D possibly being TRBD2 (6 bases). The V end was cut by 0 bases, the J end by 7 bases, with 13 bases between. Germline V gives CDR1 SGDLS, CDR2 YYNGEE. The CDR3 is 15 residues long. CDR3 nucleotides: TGTGCCAGCAGCGTAGAGGGCGGGGTGAGCGGGGAGCTGTTTTTT. Its protein product is CASSVEGGVSGELFF. Based on the CDR3 plus reference TRBV9 and TRBJ2-2, the full variable domain is DSGVTQTPKHLITATGQRVTLRCSPRSGDLSVYWYQQSLDQGLQFLIQYYNGEERAKGNILERFSAQQFPDLHSELNLSSLELGDSALYFCASSVEGGVSGELFFGEGSRLTVL.

V and J are TRBV18 and TRBJ2-1; 8 bases agree with TRBD2. Germline V lookup: CDR1 KGHSH, CDR2 LQKENI. There are 16 residues in the CDR3. Trimming cost V 2 bases and J 3 bases; bases outside gene matches: 6. CDR3 loop: CASSPYQLADYNEQFF. The DNA for the CDR3 is TGTGCCAGCTCACCATACCAACTAGCGGACTACAATGAGCAGTTCTTC.

This clone has only a few counts. The gene calls are TRBV10-3 and TRBJ1-4; D is possibly TRBD1 (6 bases). This CDR3 has 13 residues. V lost 5 bases, J lost 8 bases, and 12 bases lay in between. Germline loops: CDR1 ENHRY, CDR2 SYGVKD. The CDR3 DNA is TGTGCCATCAGTCGGGCTCAGGGGGAAAAACTGTTTTTT. This codes for CAISRAQGEKLFF.

This rearrangement joins TRBV5-1 to TRBJ2-2; D is perhaps TRBD2 (5 bases). The CDR3 has 14 amino acids. V was clipped by 4 bases and J by 6 bases, with 13 bases between them. Germline V gene lookup returns CDR1 SGHRS and CDR2 YFSETQ. CDR3 in DNA: TGCGCCAGCAGCCCCACCGCGAGGGCCGGGGAGCTGTTTTTT. Translating it yields CASSPTARAGELFF.

The chain uses TRBV5-6 and TRBJ2-7; 11 bases agree with TRBD2. With 0 bases clipped from V and 4 bases from J, the junction kept 6 bases outside the gene matches. Germline V lookup: CDR1 SGHDT, CDR2 YYEEEE. The CDR3 is 16 amino acids. The CDR3: CASSLVLAGVRYEQYF. CDR3 sequence (DNA): TGTGCCAGCAGCTTGGTACTAGCGGGAGTTAGGTACGAGCAGTACTTC. The full variable domain, completed using reference TRBV5-6 and TRBJ2-7, is DAGVTQSPTHLIKTRGQQVTLRCSPKSGHDTVSWYQQALGQGPQFIFQYYEEEERQRGNFPDRFSGHQFPNYSSELNVNALLLGDSALYLCASSLVLAGVRYEQYFGPGTRLTVT.

The CDR3 loop is CASSPRTGQETQYF. For the CDR3, the DNA is TGTGCCAGCAGCCCTCGGACAGGCCAAGAGACCCAGTACTTC. V and J are TRBV6-2 or TRBV6-3 and TRBJ2-5; 7 positions agree with TRBD1. Trimming removed 6 bases from V and 1 base from J; junction bases left unmatched: 5. CDR1 is MNHEY, CDR2 SVGEGT, per germline. The CDR3 totals 14 residues.

This sequence joins TRBV4-1 and TRBJ1-2, with D unresolved. Germline-derived CDR1 and CDR2 are MGHRA and YSYEKL. Trimming cost V 0 bases and J 6 bases, with 14 bases left between them. This CDR3 comprises 15 residues. Here the CDR3 reads CASSQENAGGDGYTF. In nucleotides, the CDR3 is TGCGCCAGCAGCCAAGAAAACGCAGGTGGTGATGGCTACACCTTC.

The chain is built from TRBV4-3 and TRBJ2-1, with TRBD2 matching over 10 bases. The V gene end was trimmed by 4 bases and the J gene end by 4 bases; junction bases not matched to a gene: 10. Germline CDR1 LGHNA, CDR2 YSLEER. CDR3 length equals 17 residues. The CDR3 sequence is CASSPRPASGGYNEQFF. CDR3 nucleotide sequence: TGCGCCAGCAGCCCCCGTCCCGCTAGCGGGGGATACAATGAGCAGTTCTTC.

V and J are TRBV5-1 and TRBJ2-7; 13 bases map to TRBD2. The junction had 6 bases not matched to a gene; V was cut back by 0 bases and J by 0 bases. CDR3 length: 18 residues. CDR1 is SGHRS and CDR2 is YFSETQ in the germline V gene. This CDR3 is CASSLGLGLAGPSYEQYF. The DNA of the CDR3 is TGCGCCAGCAGCTTGGGATTGGGACTAGCGGGGCCCTCCTACGAGCAGTACTTC. The full variable domain, completed using reference TRBV5-1 and TRBJ2-7, is KAGVTQTPRYLIKTRGQQVTLSCSPISGHRSVSWYQQTPGQGLQFLFEYFSETQRNKGNFPGRFSGRQFSNSRSEMNVSTLELGDSALYLCASSLGLGLAGPSYEQYFGPGTRLTVT.

The V gene is TRBV3-1 (or the pseudogene TRBV3-2), the J gene TRBJ2-3; 14 bases line up with TRBD2. With 4 bases clipped from V and 3 bases from J, the junction kept 6 bases outside the gene matches. There are 17 residues in the CDR3. Germline loops: CDR1 LGHDT, CDR2 YNNKEL (reference sequence). The CDR3 sequence is CASSLFGTSGRTDTQYF. CDR3 nucleotide sequence: TGTGCCAGCAGCCTTTTCGGGACTAGCGGGAGAACAGATACGCAGTATTTT.

This chain joins TRBV7-8 and TRBJ1-6, with 8 bases aligning to TRBD1. J was trimmed by 7 bases and V by 4 bases; bases with no gene match: 9. Germline assignment: CDR1 SGHVS and CDR2 FQNEAQ. This CDR3 spans 16 amino acids. The CDR3 bases are TGTGCCAGCAGCTCCCTCCACAGGGGGGGAAATTCACCCCTCCACTTT. It translates to CASSSLHRGGNSPLHF.

This clone was observed once. The chain links TRBV4-3 to TRBJ1-2; tentative D call: TRBD1 (5 bases). The CDR3 covers 15 residues. Trimming stripped 0 bases from V and 7 bases from J, with 15 bases between. CDR1 and CDR2 (germline): LGHNA, YSLEER. In DNA, the CDR3 is TGCGCCAGCAGCCAAGAAGAAACAGGAAGACTTGGCTACACCTTC. It specifies CASSQEETGRLGYTF.

This rearrangement joins TRBV7-9 to TRBJ2-2; D perhaps matches TRBD2 (6 bases). Looked up from germline, CDR1 is SEHNR and CDR2 is FQNEAQ (reference sequence). V lost 1 base and J lost 6, with 15 bases in between. This CDR3 has 16 residues. This chain's CDR3 is CASSLEDSGGSGELFF. CDR3 DNA sequence: TGTGCCAGCAGCTTAGAGGATAGCGGAGGCTCCGGGGAGCTGTTTTTT.

The V and J genes are TRBV4-2 and TRBJ2-7, with TRBD2 as a possible D gene (5 bases). Germline assignment: CDR1 LGHNA and CDR2 YNFKEQ. This CDR3 has 15 amino acids. The ends were cut back, 1 base at V and 4 bases at J, with 14 bases in the middle. DNA of the CDR3: TGTGCCAGCAGCCAAGTGACGGGAATGGTTTACGAGCAGTACTTC. This translates into CASSQVTGMVYEQYF.

The chain has TRBV27 and TRBJ2-7, with 10 positions matching TRBD2. CDR1 is MNHEY, CDR2 SMNVEV, per germline (reference sequence). This CDR3 has 14 residues. The trim removed 6 bases at V and 6 bases at J, leaving 8 bases unmatched. CDR3 amino acids: CASRRLSGRGEQYF. The CDR3 DNA reads as TGTGCCAGCAGACGGCTCAGCGGGAGGGGCGAGCAGTACTTC.

The J gene is TRBJ2-5, the V gene TRBV11-3, with 10 positions matching TRBD2. The germline V gene encodes CDR1 SGHNT and CDR2 YENEEA. This CDR3 is 18 amino acids long. The ends lost 5 bases at V and 2 bases at J; junction bases unmatched: 14. CDR3 loop: CASSPSWGSGRPQETQYF. Here the CDR3 DNA reads TGTGCCAGCAGCCCATCGTGGGGTAGCGGGAGGCCGCAAGAGACCCAGTACTTC. Full variable domain (remainder filled in from reference TRBV11-3 and TRBJ2-5): EAGVVQSPRYKIIEKKQPVAFWCNPISGHNTLYWYLQNLGQGPELLIRYENEEAVDDSQLPKDRFSAERLKGVDSTLKIQPAELGDSAVYLCASSPSWGSGRPQETQYFGPGTRLLVL.

The chain carries TRBV7-9 and TRBJ2-2; D perhaps matches TRBD1 (6 bases). Germline loops: CDR1 SEHNR, CDR2 FQNEAQ (reference sequence). This CDR3 has 17 residues. V shed 5 bases and J shed 5 bases, with 21 bases lying between them. The CDR3 loop reads CASSTRPGQGITGELFF. Written as DNA, the CDR3 is TGTGCCAGCAGCACCCGGCCTGGGCAGGGGATTACCGGGGAGCTGTTTTTT.

The rearrangement joins TRBV25-1 to TRBJ2-6; 10 bases are a match to TRBD1. This CDR3 comprises 16 residues. V shed 4 bases and J 4 bases; nucleotides not matched to a gene: 4. Germline V gives CDR1 MGHDK, CDR2 SYGVNS. In nucleotides, the CDR3 is TGTGCCAGCAGTGGACAGGGGGCTCAAGGGGCCAACGTCCTGACTTTC. As protein: CASSGQGAQGANVLTF.

This rearrangement joins TRBV4-1 to TRBJ1-3, with TRBD1 matching 8 bases. The germline V gene has CDR1 MGHRA and CDR2 YSYEKL. V shed 3 bases, J shed 4 bases, and the junction held 5 bases outside the gene matches. This CDR3 contains 15 residues. The CDR3 spells CASSHPDREGNTIYF. The CDR3 bases are TGCGCCAGCAGCCACCCGGACAGGGAAGGAAACACCATATATTTT.

This chain uses TRBV19 with TRBJ2-7, with 7 bases aligning to TRBD2. This CDR3 is 14 amino acids long. V lost 3 bases and J lost 3; bases outside the gene matches: 5. CDR1 and CDR2 from the germline V gene are LNHDA and SQIVND (reference sequence). Written as DNA, the CDR3 is TGTGCCAGTAGTATGGGGGGGAGCGGCTACGAGCAGTACTTC. It is translated as CASSMGGSGYEQYF.

The V and J genes are TRBV6-5 and TRBJ1-2; 10 bases are shared with TRBD1. The V gene end was trimmed by 5 bases and the J gene end by 4 bases; junction bases not matched to a gene: 7. Germline V lookup: CDR1 MNHEY, CDR2 SVGAGI. The CDR3 runs to 15 residues. This CDR3 reads CASSRGTGESYGYTF. The CDR3 DNA reads as TGTGCCAGCAGTCGTGGGACAGGGGAGAGCTATGGCTACACCTTC.

The V gene is TRBV28, the J gene TRBJ2-5; possibly TRBD2 for D (5 bases). Deletions cut 3 bases from V and 4 bases from J, with 12 bases between. In germline, CDR1 is MDHEN, CDR2 SYDVKM. This CDR3 is 14 amino acids long. CDR3 sequence: CASSFSGKRETQYF. CDR3 sequence (DNA): TGTGCCAGCAGTTTCTCCGGGAAAAGAGAGACCCAGTACTTC. Full variable domain (outside the CDR3, taken from reference TRBV28 and TRBJ2-5): DVKVTQSSRYLVKRTGEKVFLECVQDMDHENMFWYRQDPGLGLRLIYFSYDVKMKEKGDIPEGYSVSREKKERFSLILESASTNQTSMYLCASSFSGKRETQYFGPGTRLLVL.

The chain links TRBV3-1 (or the pseudogene TRBV3-2) to TRBJ2-3; 7 bases line up with TRBD2. Germline CDR1 LGHDT, CDR2 YNNKEL (reference sequence). V gave up 1 base and J gave up 3 bases; unmatched junction bases: 4. The CDR3 is 15 amino acids. As DNA, the CDR3 is TGTGCCAGCAGCCAAGGACTAGCTTTTACAGATACGCAGTATTTT. It specifies CASSQGLAFTDTQYF.

The chain uses TRBV9 and TRBJ2-2; TRBD1 aligns across 8 bases. Germline V gene lookup returns CDR1 SGDLS and CDR2 YYNGEE. The CDR3 loop spans 17 amino acids. Unmatched junction bases numbered 15, after V lost 5 bases and J lost 6 bases. The DNA of the CDR3 is TGTGCCAGCAGTTTCATGTCGCAGGGGGCTGGGTCCGGGGAGCTGTTTTTT. Translated, it gives CASSFMSQGAGSGELFF. The full variable domain, its missing parts supplied by reference TRBV9 and TRBJ2-2, is DSGVTQTPKHLITATGQRVTLRCSPRSGDLSVYWYQQSLDQGLQFLIQYYNGEERAKGNILERFSAQQFPDLHSELNLSSLELGDSALYFCASSFMSQGAGSGELFFGEGSRLTVL.

This chain uses TRBV12-3 or TRBV12-4 with TRBJ1-1; D call uncertain. Trimming cost V 3 bases and J 7 bases, with 12 bases left between them. This CDR3 spans 13 amino acids. The DNA for the CDR3 is TGTGCCAGCAGTTTCGGTATCCCCGATGAAGCTTTCTTT. This sequence encodes CASSFGIPDEAFF.

This clone appeared once. This chain uses TRBV5-4 with TRBJ2-3, with D perhaps TRBD2 (7 bases). Germline V gene sequence: CDR1 SGHNT, CDR2 YYREEE (reference sequence). V was clipped by 1 base and J by 3 bases, with 15 bases between them. The CDR3 length is 16 residues. The CDR3 sequence is CASSLLGAGATDTQYF. As DNA, the CDR3 is TGTGCCAGCAGCTTGCTGGGGGCGGGAGCGACAGATACGCAGTATTTT. Full variable domain (rest looked up from reference TRBV5-4 and TRBJ2-3): ETGVTQSPTHLIKTRGQQVTLRCSSQSGHNTVSWYQQALGQGPQFIFQYYREEENGRGNFPPRFSGLQFPNYSSELNVNALELDDSALYLCASSLLGAGATDTQYFGPGTRLTVL.